This T cell receptor (beta chain) was found in a study of CD8+ T cells in alopecia areata. Study-wide background: Patients received oral tofacitinib, 5 to 10 mg twice daily, for moderate-to-severe alopecia areata.

Investigators isolated RNA and reverse transcribed it into cDNA to act as the sequencing template. Data came from immunoSEQ multiplex PCR; TCRdb stores just in-frame clones and leaves some out. The top ten clones hold over 2% of a sample with roughly 210,000 clones, over 40% of them seen once. Germline assignment: CDR1 GTSNPN and CDR2 SVGIG (reference sequence). The CDR3 is 12 residues long. V was trimmed by 3 bases and J by 4 bases, leaving 9 bases between them. This sample's treatment: oral pan-JAK inhibitor, 5-10 mg twice daily. The receptor comes from a human donor with alopecia areata. Sequenced material: CD4+ T cells sorted from blood, taken at roughly week 36, from a patient treated with tofacitinib. This chain uses TRBV30 with TRBJ1-2, with a tentative D call TRBD1 (5 bases). This CDR3 reads CAWSRDPYGYTF. As DNA, the CDR3 is TGTGCCTGGAGCAGGGACCCCTATGGCTACACCTTC.